The present entry profiles one TCR beta chain with its context. Its specificity is unknown. The CDR3 runs to 16 residues. Losses at the gene ends were 3 bases for V and 6 bases for J; bases not matched to a gene: 7. Germline V gene sequence: CDR1 SGHNT, CDR2 YYREEE (reference sequence). These data come from a study of cytomegalovirus exposure and HLA in healthy donors. Study-level results: In a later analysis, at a false discovery rate of 0.05, under 20,000 TCR beta sequences were associated with HLA alleles. When a later analysis was performed, an Asian-associated ancestry cluster reportedly had fewer N-insertions than the approximately 690-donor mean.

The PCR contained 60 Vbeta and 13 Jbeta primers. Method: immunoSEQ multiplex PCR; TCRdb's copy keeps in-frame clones and lacks some. This sample has about 120,000 clones, with roughly 71% found just once. The sequencing sample was made of PBMCs. This sequence was found in a middle-aged woman in good health and CMV-seropositive. The chain uses TRBV5-4 and TRBJ2-1; TRBD2 matches at 12 bases. CDR3 DNA: TGTGCCAGCAGCTCACGGACTAGCGGGATTACCAATGAGCAGTTCTTC. Protein product: CASSSRTSGITNEQFF. Full variable domain (rest looked up from reference TRBV5-4 and TRBJ2-1): ETGVTQSPTHLIKTRGQQVTLRCSSQSGHNTVSWYQQALGQGPQFIFQYYREEENGRGNFPPRFSGLQFPNYSSELNVNALELDDSALYLCASSSRTSGITNEQFFGPGTRLTVL.